Here is one T cell receptor (beta chain) with its context. Together with a sample-barcoded 5' primer, a J-beta primer mix was included in a second PCR lasting about 6 to 11 cycles. TCRdb re-called the 5' RACE reads with MiXCR, one entry per CDR3 protein. The sample holds about 1.7 million distinct CDR3 sequences, roughly 27% seen once. These data originate in a study of blood T cells in healthy people across ages. CDR3 length: 15 amino acids. The V gene lost 3 bases and the J gene lost 2 bases, with 13 bases spanning the gap. Germline V gives CDR1 SGDLS, CDR2 YYNGEE. The source material was blood. This receptor was obtained from a woman aged 25 to 39 in good health. The V and J genes are TRBV9 and TRBJ2-3, with a tentative D call TRBD1 (5 bases). The CDR3 loop is CASSAVGQPTDTQYF. The CDR3 region has the DNA TGTGCCAGCAGCGCCGTGGGGCAGCCCACAGATACGCAGTATTTT.